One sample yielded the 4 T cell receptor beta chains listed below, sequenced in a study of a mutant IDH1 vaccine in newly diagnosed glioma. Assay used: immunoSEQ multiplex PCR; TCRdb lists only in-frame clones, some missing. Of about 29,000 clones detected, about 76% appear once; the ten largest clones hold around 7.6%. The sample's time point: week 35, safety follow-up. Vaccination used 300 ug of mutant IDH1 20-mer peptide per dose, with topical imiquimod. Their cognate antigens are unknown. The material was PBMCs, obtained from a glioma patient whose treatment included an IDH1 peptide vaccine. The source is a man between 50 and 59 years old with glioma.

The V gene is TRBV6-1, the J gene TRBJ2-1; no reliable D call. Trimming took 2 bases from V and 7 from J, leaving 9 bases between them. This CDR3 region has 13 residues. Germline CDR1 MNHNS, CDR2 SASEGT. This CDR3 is CASSELVTNEQFF. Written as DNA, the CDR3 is TGTGCCAGCAGTGAACTAGTGACAAATGAGCAGTTCTTC.

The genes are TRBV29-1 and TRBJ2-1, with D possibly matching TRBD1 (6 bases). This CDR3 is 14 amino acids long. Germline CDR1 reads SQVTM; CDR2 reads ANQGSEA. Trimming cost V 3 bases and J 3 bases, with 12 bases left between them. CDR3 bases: TGCAGCGTTGATGTGGACAGTTACTACAATGAGCAGTTCTTC. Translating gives CSVDVDSYYNEQFF.

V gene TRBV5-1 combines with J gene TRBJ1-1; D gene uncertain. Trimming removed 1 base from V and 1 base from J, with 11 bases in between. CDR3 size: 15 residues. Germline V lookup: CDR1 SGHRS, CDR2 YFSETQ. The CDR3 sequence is CASSLLRVGNTEAFF. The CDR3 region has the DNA TGCGCCAGCAGCTTGTTAAGGGTTGGGAACACTGAAGCTTTCTTT.

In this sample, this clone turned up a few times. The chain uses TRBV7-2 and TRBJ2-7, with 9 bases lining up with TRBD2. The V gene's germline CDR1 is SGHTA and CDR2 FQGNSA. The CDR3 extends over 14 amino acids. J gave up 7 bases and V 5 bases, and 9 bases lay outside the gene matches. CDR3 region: CASSLSGTSSEQYF. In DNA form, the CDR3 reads TGTGCCAGCAGCCTCTCCGGGACTAGCAGTGAGCAGTACTTC.